One sample yielded the 30 T cell receptor beta chains listed below, sequenced in a study of T cells in Graves' hyperthyroidism and ophthalmopathy. Amplification targeted TCR beta CDR3 regions from RNA transcripts. The primer set for the first-round RT-PCR of the TCR CDR3 was HTBI. In TCRdb, the multiplex PCR reads were re-called with MiXCR into one record per CDR3 protein. Here the sample spans roughly 300,000 distinct CDR3 sequences, around 25% being singletons. Sample: blood. These receptors all come from a middle-aged man with Graves' hyperthyroidism that later progressed to Graves' ophthalmopathy.

The chain couples TRBV24-1 to TRBJ2-2, with D possibly TRBD2 on 6 matching bases. V was pared by 0 bases and J by 7 bases, with 11 bases between. The CDR3 extends over 15 amino acids. The germline V gene encodes CDR1 KGHDR and CDR2 SFDVKD. CDR3 sequence: CATSDLGGSDGELFF. The DNA for the CDR3 is TGTGCCACCAGTGATTTGGGGGGGAGCGACGGGGAGCTGTTTTTT.

This clonotype was found a few times. The chain employs TRBV7-2 and TRBJ1-1, with TRBD1 matching 7 bases. The J segment lost 3 bases and the V segment lost 5 bases, leaving 6 bases of the junction unmatched. The CDR3 runs to 14 residues. Germline V gene data show CDR1 as SGHTA and CDR2 as FQGNSA. The CDR3 loop is CASSPRQGHTEAFF. The CDR3 DNA sequence: TGTGCCAGCAGCCCCCGACAGGGCCACACTGAAGCTTTCTTT. Supplemented by reference TRBV7-2 and TRBJ1-1, the full variable domain reads GAGVSQSPSNKVTEKGKDVELRCDPISGHTALYWYRQSLGQGLEFLIYFQGNSAPDKSGLPSDRFSAERTGGSVSTLTIQRTQQEDSAVYLCASSPRQGHTEAFFGQGTRLTVV.

This clonotype came up many times. The rearrangement joins TRBV28 to TRBJ2-7; maybe TRBD1 (6 bases). V dropped 6 bases and J dropped 5 bases, with 14 bases sitting between them. Germline V gene sequence: CDR1 MDHEN, CDR2 SYDVKM. The CDR3 covers 13 residues. CDR3 sequence reads: CASSSRGRDEQYF. The CDR3 DNA sequence: TGTGCCAGCAGCTCTAGGGGGAGAGACGAGCAGTACTTC.

There are many counts of this clonotype. The V call is TRBV2, the J call TRBJ2-7; the match to TRBD2 covers 7 bases. This CDR3 is built from 15 residues. Germline loops: CDR1 SNHLY, CDR2 FYNNEI. The V segment lost 7 bases and the J segment 6 bases; nucleotides outside the gene matches: 15. The CDR3 sequence: CASMLASGVWGEQYF. As DNA, the CDR3 is TGTGCCAGCATGCTGGCTAGCGGCGTGTGGGGCGAGCAGTACTTC.

This clonotype was found many times. The chain has TRBV15 and TRBJ1-1; the match to TRBD1 covers 7 bases. Losses at the gene ends were 4 bases for V and 6 bases for J; bases not matched to a gene: 8. This CDR3 has 14 residues. The germline V gene encodes CDR1 LNHNV and CDR2 YYDKDF (reference sequence). The CDR3 DNA sequence: TGTGCCACCAGCAACAGGGGTGGGGCCGCTGAAGCTTTCTTT. Encoded protein: CATSNRGGAAEAFF.

This chain connects TRBV28 to TRBJ2-7, with 8 bases lining up with TRBD1. There are 14 residues in the CDR3. The V gene end was trimmed by 8 bases and the J gene end by 3 bases; junction bases not matched to a gene: 9. Looked up from germline, CDR1 is MDHEN and CDR2 is SYDVKM. This CDR3 is CASLLGTGNYEQYF. The CDR3 DNA sequence: TGTGCCAGCCTTTTAGGGACAGGTAACTACGAGCAGTACTTC.

This clonotype was counted at least ten times. V is TRBV7-2 and J is TRBJ2-5; no firm D call. V was shortened by 2 bases and J by 7 bases, with 14 bases between the two germline ends. The CDR3 is 14 amino acids. Germline V gene sequence: CDR1 SGHTA, CDR2 FQGNSA. DNA of the CDR3: TGTGCCAGCAGCTTATCCTACGTGGACCGGACCCAGTACTTC. This sequence encodes CASSLSYVDRTQYF.

The V and J genes are TRBV6-1 and TRBJ1-5; no definite D call. V was trimmed by 3 bases and J by 11 bases, leaving 8 bases between them. This CDR3 spans 11 amino acids. CDR1 and CDR2 from the germline V gene are MNHNS and SASEGT. CDR3 protein: CASSDMNAQHF. The DNA for the CDR3 is TGTGCCAGCAGTGATATGAACGCCCAGCATTTT.

The count of this clonotype is one. The CDR3 nucleotides are TGTGCCAGCAGCTCCCCTCGGGACGGACCCGTGGGGACCCAGTACTTC. Translation gives CASSSPRDGPVGTQYF. The gene calls are TRBV28 and TRBJ2-5; D may be TRBD1 or TRBD2 (5 bases each). The CDR3 spans 16 residues. Trimming cost V 6 bases and J 7 bases, with 24 bases left between them. From germline, CDR1 is MDHEN and CDR2 SYDVKM.

This clonotype was seen repeatedly, ten times or more. This rearrangement joins TRBV6-5 to TRBJ1-5; 7 bases agree with TRBD1. The germline V gene has CDR1 MNHEY and CDR2 SVGAGI. Losses at the gene ends were 4 bases for V and 12 bases for J; bases not matched to a gene: 9. The CDR3 runs 13 residues. The CDR3 DNA is TGTGCCAGCAGTTCTACGACAGGGCGAGGCCAGCATTTT. Residues: CASSSTTGRGQHF.

Ten or more counts support this clonotype. The chain joins TRBV12-3 or TRBV12-4 to TRBJ2-2; the D is unclear. V was trimmed by 2 bases and J by 3 bases, leaving 4 bases between them. This CDR3 is 13 amino acids long. CDR3 loop: CASSLRDTGELFF. CDR3 nucleotides: TGTGCCAGCAGTTTAAGGGACACCGGGGAGCTGTTTTTT.

There are many counts of this clonotype. The chain links TRBV12-3 or TRBV12-4 to TRBJ2-5; 8 positions agree with TRBD1. The CDR3 is made up of 14 amino acids. V lost 5 bases, J lost 5 bases, and 7 bases stayed unmatched. CDR3 nucleotide sequence: TGTGCCAGCAGTAGCAGGGGGCTCGGGGAGACCCAGTACTTC. Its protein product is CASSSRGLGETQYF.

This clonotype was picked up many times. The rearrangement links TRBV18 to TRBJ2-7, with TRBD1 matching 8 bases. Germline lookup yields CDR1 KGHSH and CDR2 LQKENI. The junction had 10 bases not matched to a gene; V was cut back by 6 bases and J by 3 bases. The CDR3 length is 15 residues. In DNA, the CDR3 is TGTGCCAGCTCTATTTTGCGGACAGGGATCTACGAGCAGTACTTC. Protein sequence: CASSILRTGIYEQYF.

In its sample, this clonotype was seen many times. The J gene is TRBJ2-5, the V gene TRBV20-1; 7 bases are a match to TRBD2. The length of the CDR3 is 15 residues. Trimming at V came to 1 base and at J to 5 bases, leaving 10 bases not matched to a gene. Germline V lookup: CDR1 DFQATT, CDR2 SNEGSKA (reference sequence). CDR3 coding DNA: TGCAGTGCTAGAGTCAGCGGCGGGAGTTTCGAGACCCAGTACTTC. Translating it yields CSARVSGGSFETQYF.

This clonotype was detected many times. The V call is TRBV7-2, the J call TRBJ2-7; TRBD2 is a possible D gene (6 bases). Trimming cost V 7 bases and J 0 bases, with 16 bases left between them. Per germline, CDR1 SGHTA and CDR2 FQGNSA. The CDR3 covers 15 residues. The CDR3 protein is CASTMWGRSSYEQYF. As DNA, the CDR3 is TGTGCCAGCACAATGTGGGGGAGGAGCTCCTACGAGCAGTACTTC.

The gene calls are TRBV6-5 and TRBJ2-7; 9 bases line up with TRBD2. Germline V gene lookup returns CDR1 MNHEY and CDR2 SVGAGI. This CDR3 comprises 13 residues. V was pared by 4 bases and J by 4 bases, with 2 bases of the junction left unmatched. The DNA for the CDR3 is TGTGCCAGCAGTTGGACTAGCGAGTACGAGCAGTACTTC. Translation gives CASSWTSEYEQYF.

This clonotype has just a few counts. Written as DNA, the CDR3 is TGCGCCAGCAGCCATCCCGGGGTGGGGGGCGAGTACCAAGAGACCCAGTACTTC. As protein: CASSHPGVGGEYQETQYF. The chain carries TRBV4-1 and TRBJ2-5; D may match TRBD1 or TRBD2 (6 bases each). CDR3 size: 18 residues. Germline V gene data show CDR1 as MGHRA and CDR2 as YSYEKL. V was cut by 3 bases and J by 0 bases, with 20 bases left in between.

This chain uses TRBV12-3 or TRBV12-4 with TRBJ1-2, with D unclear. The V end lost 2 bases, the J end lost 8 bases, and 15 bases lay between the germline ends. The CDR3 has 14 residues. The CDR3 coding sequence is TGTGCCAGCAGTTTATTGGTCACAAATGGGGGCTACACCTTC. Amino acids: CASSLLVTNGGYTF.

This clonotype was recorded at least ten times. V and J are TRBV19 and TRBJ2-5, with 9 bases matching TRBD2. Germline-derived CDR1 and CDR2 are LNHDA and SQIVND (reference sequence). CDR3 length: 15 amino acids. The junction had 9 bases not matched to a gene; V was cut back by 5 bases and J by 5 bases. The CDR3, as DNA: TGTGCCAGTAGTGATAGCGGGAGAGGGGTGGAGACCCAGTACTTC. Protein: CASSDSGRGVETQYF.

The rearrangement links TRBV6-2 or TRBV6-3 to TRBJ1-5; D might be TRBD1 (5 bases). Per the germline V gene, CDR1 is MNHEY and CDR2 is SVGEGT. The germline V and J ends were trimmed by 7 bases and 4 bases, with 17 bases remaining between them. CDR3 length equals 15 residues. CDR3 bases: TGTGCCAGCAACGTTGCCGGGGCGGGAAATCAGCCCCAGCATTTT. This sequence encodes CASNVAGAGNQPQHF.

This clonotype was counted ten times or more. The chain combines TRBV2 with TRBJ1-2; D may be TRBD1 (5 bases). This CDR3 region has 12 residues. Germline CDR1 SNHLY, CDR2 FYNNEI. Trimming shortened V by 7 bases and J by 7 bases, and 13 bases separated the two germline ends. The DNA for the CDR3 is TGTGCCAGCATCACGGTGCAGGGTGGCTACACCTTC. This translates into CASITVQGGYTF.

This clonotype was found many times. This sequence joins TRBV6-5 and TRBJ1-1; the match to TRBD1 covers 9 bases. V dropped 8 bases and J dropped 3; count of bases not matched to a gene: 7. CDR3 length: 14 residues. Germline CDR1 MNHEY, CDR2 SVGAGI. The CDR3 coding sequence is TGTGCCAGCGCCGCCCGGGACAGGGACACTGAAGCTTTCTTT. Amino acid sequence: CASAARDRDTEAFF.

This clonotype has at least ten counts. The rearrangement links TRBV25-1 to TRBJ1-2; D gene ambiguous. The CDR3 consists of 13 residues. Trimming shortened V by 4 bases and J by 7 bases, and 13 bases separated the two germline ends. Germline V gives CDR1 MGHDK, CDR2 SYGVNS. The CDR3, as DNA: TGTGCCAGCAGTGCCTCAGCCCCGGGTGGCTACACCTTC. Translation: CASSASAPGGYTF.

There are a few counts of this clonotype. The V call is TRBV5-1, the J call TRBJ2-2, with TRBD1 matching over 8 bases. Germline V CDR1 and CDR2: SGHRS, YFSETQ. The ends lost 3 bases at V and 5 bases at J; junction bases unmatched: 9. CDR3 length equals 16 residues. The CDR3 DNA sequence: TGCGCCAGCAGCTCCAATGGACAGGGATGGACCGGGGAGCTGTTTTTT. It encodes CASSSNGQGWTGELFF.

The rearrangement joins TRBV12-3 or TRBV12-4 to TRBJ2-7; 13 bases map to TRBD2. Germline trimming cut 6 bases from V and 0 bases from J; bases unmatched to any gene: 11. The CDR3 is made up of 18 amino acids. CDR3 loop: CASSQGWTSGRGSYEQYF. Written as DNA, the CDR3 is TGTGCCAGCAGCCAAGGTTGGACTAGCGGGAGAGGCTCCTACGAGCAGTACTTC.

This clonotype was detected many times. This chain connects TRBV10-3 to TRBJ2-7; 8 bases map to TRBD2. CDR1 is ENHRY, CDR2 SYGVKD, per germline. The J segment lost 4 bases and the V segment lost 3 bases, leaving 17 bases of the junction unmatched. This CDR3 is built from 18 residues. CDR3 residues: CAISDLSSRLAGRYEQYF. For the CDR3, the DNA is TGTGCCATCAGTGATTTAAGCTCTAGGCTAGCGGGTCGGTACGAGCAGTACTTC.

This clonotype showed up just a few times. The chain uses TRBV12-3 or TRBV12-4 and TRBJ1-1; no clear D gene. This CDR3 is built from 14 residues. V lost 1 base and J lost 3, with 9 bases in between. The DNA of the CDR3 is TGTGCCAGCAGTTTAGGGCAGACCTACACTGAAGCTTTCTTT. Translating gives CASSLGQTYTEAFF.

This clonotype has at least ten counts. This chain joins TRBV5-1 and TRBJ2-4; the match to TRBD2 covers 8 bases. Germline V CDR1 and CDR2: SGHRS, YFSETQ. Trimming removed 5 bases from V and 6 bases from J; junction bases left unmatched: 4. The CDR3 contains 13 residues. The CDR3 bases are TGCGCCAGCAGTAAAGGGACTAGAAACATTCAGTACTTC. Translation: CASSKGTRNIQYF.

This clonotype was detected a few times. The chain carries TRBV12-3 or TRBV12-4 and TRBJ1-2; the D is unclear. Trimming shortened V by 5 bases and J by 3 bases, and 10 bases separated the two germline ends. The CDR3 is made up of 13 amino acids. The CDR3 is CASSTHRYYGYTF. The DNA of the CDR3 is TGTGCCAGCAGTACACACCGGTACTATGGCTACACCTTC.

This clonotype was seen ten or more times. The chain carries TRBV3-1 and TRBJ1-5; the D is unclear. CDR3 length: 13 residues. V gave up 2 bases and J gave up 7 bases, with 9 bases separating them. Germline CDR1 is LGHDT and CDR2 is YNNKEL (reference sequence). The DNA for the CDR3 is TGTGCCAGCAGCCAATGGAACGGGCAGCCCCAGCATTTT. Translating it yields CASSQWNGQPQHF. Supplemented by reference TRBV3-1 and TRBJ1-5, the full variable domain reads DTAVSQTPKYLVTQMGNDKSIKCEQNLGHDTMYWYKQDSKKFLKIMFSYNNKELIINETVPNRFSPKSPDKAHLNLHINSLELGDSAVYFCASSQWNGQPQHFGDGTRLSIL.